This record covers a single TCR beta chain. Other DNA sequences from this sample encode an identical CDR3 as well. The data were obtained in a study of T cell changes during pregnancy in multiple sclerosis. Germline CDR1 and CDR2: SGDLS and YYNGEE. This CDR3 region has 15 residues. The V end lost 2 bases, the J end lost 3 bases, and 13 bases lay between the germline ends. Clones were sequenced by immunoSEQ multiplex PCR, and TCRdb holds only the in-frame ones, with some missing. The table includes approximately 97,000 clones, about nine tenths detected once. The V and J genes are TRBV9 and TRBJ2-3; the D gene is possibly TRBD1 (6 bases). This clonotype originated in a female donor in good health, enrolled as a control in a pregnancy study. Sample: peripheral blood, taken in the second trimester of pregnancy. The chain's CDR3 is CASSVGAGVTDTQYF. CDR3 bases: TGTGCCAGCAGCGTGGGAGCAGGGGTAACAGATACGCAGTATTTT.